A selection of T cell receptor beta chains follows, all from one sample in a study of control samples from healthy donors and cancer patients. Clones were read by immunoSEQ multiplex PCR, and TCRdb kept only the in-frame ones, dropping some. Of some 120,000 clones in the sample, around 92% are singletons; the top ten hold 0.5% to 0.7%. Sequencing input: PBMCs. The receptors come from a man older than 75 with head and neck cancer. The CDR3 runs from the conserved cysteine through the conserved F or W. The D gene is left open where the match is weak. The size of a clone is reported for some rows only, either as once, few or many, or as a class for expanded clones.

v_gene: TRBV10-3; abundance: -; d_gene: -; j_gene: TRBJ2-7; CDR3aa: CAISIGGPYEQYF; CDR3nt: TGTGCCATCAGTATAGGAGGACCCTACGAGCAGTACTTC
v_gene: TRBV7-8; abundance: -; d_gene: -; j_gene: TRBJ1-3; CDR3aa: CASSLAGRTSGNTIYF; CDR3nt: TGTGCCAGCAGCTTAGCCGGAAGGACCTCTGGAAACACCATATATTTT
v_gene: TRBV12-3/TRBV12-4; abundance: -; d_gene: TRBD2; j_gene: TRBJ2-7; CDR3aa: CASSRDYYEQYF; CDR3nt: TGTGCCAGCAGCCGGGACTACTACGAGCAGTACTTC
v_gene: TRBV7-9; abundance: -; d_gene: TRBD2; j_gene: TRBJ2-5; CDR3aa: CASSGTSGGGKETQYF; CDR3nt: TGTGCCAGCAGCGGGACTAGCGGGGGCGGGAAAGAGACCCAGTACTTC
v_gene: TRBV4-1; abundance: -; d_gene: TRBD2; j_gene: TRBJ2-3; CDR3aa: CASSQTSGGAADTQYF; CDR3nt: TGCGCCAGCAGCCAAACTAGCGGGGGGGCCGCAGATACGCAGTATTTT
v_gene: TRBV6-5; abundance: -; d_gene: -; j_gene: TRBJ1-1; CDR3aa: CASSPGMNTEAFF; CDR3nt: TGTGCCAGCTCCCCAGGGATGAACACTGAAGCTTTCTTT
v_gene: TRBV2; abundance: -; d_gene: -; j_gene: TRBJ1-1; CDR3aa: CASSEVENTEAFF; CDR3nt: TGTGCCAGCAGTGAGGTCGAGAACACTGAAGCTTTCTTT
v_gene: TRBV5-1; abundance: -; d_gene: TRBD1; j_gene: TRBJ2-1; CDR3aa: CASSPDRGPVNEQFF; CDR3nt: TGCGCCAGCAGCCCGGACAGGGGGCCGGTCAATGAGCAGTTCTTC
v_gene: TRBV11-3; abundance: -; d_gene: TRBD1; j_gene: TRBJ2-7; CDR3aa: CASSFSPGQRQYF; CDR3nt: TGTGCCAGCAGCTTCTCCCCGGGACAGAGACAGTACTTC
v_gene: TRBV5-1; abundance: -; d_gene: -; j_gene: TRBJ2-3; CDR3aa: CASSLPPRTDTQYF; CDR3nt: TGCGCCAGCAGCCTCCCTCCCCGCACAGATACGCAGTATTTT
v_gene: TRBV5-1; abundance: once; d_gene: -; j_gene: TRBJ2-5; CDR3aa: CASSLAGQDPRETQYF; CDR3nt: TGCGCCAGCAGCTTGGCCGGGCAGGACCCGAGGGAGACCCAGTACTTC
v_gene: TRBV5-1; abundance: -; d_gene: TRBD1; j_gene: TRBJ1-3; CDR3aa: CASSPRTGDGTIYF; CDR3nt: TGCGCCAGCAGCCCCCGGACAGGGGATGGCACCATATATTTT
v_gene: TRBV6-5; abundance: few; d_gene: -; j_gene: TRBJ2-1; CDR3aa: CASSVTGGRNNEQFF; CDR3nt: TGTGCCAGCAGCGTAACCGGGGGAAGGAACAATGAGCAGTTCTTC
v_gene: TRBV20-1; abundance: -; d_gene: -; j_gene: TRBJ1-3; CDR3aa: CSAQWGNTIYF; CDR3nt: TGCAGTGCCCAGTGGGGAAACACCATATATTTT
v_gene: TRBV6-5; abundance: once; d_gene: -; j_gene: TRBJ1-6; CDR3aa: CASSYWREINSPLHF; CDR3nt: TGTGCCAGCAGTTACTGGCGAGAAATTAATTCACCCCTCCACTTT
v_gene: TRBV25-1; abundance: -; d_gene: -; j_gene: TRBJ1-5; CDR3aa: CASPPNRKENNQPQHF; CDR3nt: TGTGCCAGCCCCCCCAACAGGAAAGAAAACAATCAGCCCCAGCATTTT
v_gene: TRBV3-1/TRBV3-2; abundance: -; d_gene: TRBD2; j_gene: TRBJ2-2; CDR3aa: CASRTGGNTGELFF; CDR3nt: TGTGCCAGCAGGACGGGGGGGAACACCGGGGAGCTGTTTTTT
v_gene: TRBV19; abundance: -; d_gene: -; j_gene: TRBJ2-7; CDR3aa: CASSIDVGGVSYEQYF; CDR3nt: TGTGCCAGTAGTATAGATGTAGGGGGAGTGAGCTACGAGCAGTACTTC
v_gene: TRBV28; abundance: -; d_gene: -; j_gene: TRBJ1-5; CDR3aa: CASSRYVGNQPQHF; CDR3nt: TGTGCCAGCAGCCGGTACGTTGGGAATCAGCCCCAGCATTTT
v_gene: TRBV19; abundance: -; d_gene: TRBD1; j_gene: TRBJ2-1; CDR3aa: CASSLDRDSYNEQFF; CDR3nt: TGTGCCAGTAGCTTAGACAGGGACTCCTACAATGAGCAGTTCTTC
v_gene: TRBV21-1; abundance: -; d_gene: -; j_gene: TRBJ2-2; CDR3aa: CASSIQGNANTGELFF; CDR3nt: TGTGCCAGCAGCATCCAGGGTAACGCGAACACCGGGGAGCTGTTTTTT
v_gene: TRBV19; abundance: -; d_gene: TRBD1; j_gene: TRBJ1-6; CDR3aa: CASSRQGERGSPLHF; CDR3nt: TGTGCCAGTAGCCGACAGGGGGAAAGGGGCTCACCCCTCCACTTT
v_gene: TRBV5-1; abundance: -; d_gene: -; j_gene: TRBJ1-1; CDR3aa: CASRNTGTTEAFF; CDR3nt: TGCGCCAGCAGAAACACAGGGACCACTGAAGCTTTCTTT
v_gene: TRBV27; abundance: -; d_gene: TRBD1; j_gene: TRBJ1-1; CDR3aa: CASIGTGTNTEAFF; CDR3nt: TGTGCCAGCATCGGGACAGGGACGAACACTGAAGCTTTCTTT
v_gene: TRBV9; abundance: -; d_gene: -; j_gene: TRBJ2-7; CDR3aa: CASSVLPDSSYEQYF; CDR3nt: TGTGCCAGCAGCGTACTCCCTGACAGCTCCTACGAGCAGTACTTC
v_gene: TRBV11-2; abundance: once; d_gene: -; j_gene: TRBJ1-6; CDR3aa: CASSFRGEGNSPLHF; CDR3nt: TGTGCCAGCAGCTTTCGGGGGGAGGGCAATTCACCCCTCCACTTT
v_gene: TRBV12-3/TRBV12-4; abundance: once; d_gene: TRBD2; j_gene: TRBJ2-3; CDR3aa: CASYSGGGDTQYF; CDR3nt: TGTGCCAGCTACTCGGGGGGAGGAGATACGCAGTATTTT
v_gene: TRBV5-4; abundance: -; d_gene: -; j_gene: TRBJ1-2; CDR3aa: CASSLSGGASNYGYTF; CDR3nt: TGTGCCAGCAGCTTATCAGGAGGGGCATCTAACTATGGCTACACCTTC